The 11 T cell receptor beta chains listed next were all sequenced from one sample in a study of blood T cell repertoires in COVID-19. Here immunoSEQ multiplex PCR was the method, and the copy in TCRdb shows in-frame clones only, minus some. The table lists roughly 97,000 clones, roughly 91% of them singletons. What was sequenced was peripheral blood. Receptors were obtained from a human donor in a cohort sampled during active COVID-19.

This chain links TRBV19 with TRBJ2-5; weak D call: TRBD1 (5 bases). The V and J ends lost 3 bases and 5 bases respectively, with 10 bases between them. Germline V gene lookup returns CDR1 LNHDA and CDR2 SQIVND (reference sequence). This CDR3 spans 13 amino acids. As DNA, the CDR3 is TGTGCCAGTAGTATGAGACAGATGGAGACCCAGTACTTC. Protein sequence: CASSMRQMETQYF.

V is TRBV7-9 and J is TRBJ2-4, with 7 bases identical to TRBD2. The germline V gene has CDR1 SEHNR and CDR2 FQNEAQ (reference sequence). This CDR3 spans 17 amino acids. J was trimmed by 0 bases and V by 2 bases; bases with no gene match: 7. The CDR3 reads CASSLFRGEEAKNIQYF. The CDR3 DNA reads TGTGCCAGCAGCTTATTTCGGGGGGAGGAAGCCAAAAACATTCAGTACTTC.

Note on this clone: The junction shows a germline mismatch at one end, possibly a read error. The chain carries TRBV9 and TRBJ2-7; 8 positions agree with TRBD2. The CDR3 extends over 14 amino acids. Germline lookup yields CDR1 SGDLS and CDR2 YYNGEE. CDR3 protein: CASSVGGASNEQYF. Written as DNA, the CDR3 is TGTGCCAGCAGCGTCGGGGGGGCCTCCAACGAGCAGTACTTC.

The chain recombines TRBV7-8 with TRBJ2-7; D might be TRBD2 (5 bases). CDR1 is SGHVS and CDR2 is FQNEAQ in the germline V gene. The CDR3 runs 14 residues. Trimming stripped 7 bases from V and 4 bases from J, with 17 bases between. CDR3 protein: CASKPSGGGYEQYF. The DNA for the CDR3 is TGTGCCAGCAAGCCAAGCGGAGGTGGGTACGAGCAGTACTTC.

The J gene is TRBJ2-1, the V gene TRBV18; D perhaps matches TRBD1 (5 bases). The germline CDR1 and CDR2 sequences are KGHSH and LQKENI. This CDR3 is 15 amino acids long. V dropped 3 bases and J dropped 2 bases, with 11 bases sitting between them. CDR3 in amino acids: CASSPPGLAYNEQFF. The CDR3 coding sequence is TGTGCCAGCTCACCGCCAGGGTTGGCCTACAATGAGCAGTTCTTC.

The genes are TRBV19 and TRBJ1-2, with 7 bases aligning to TRBD1. The CDR3 is made up of 15 amino acids. V was clipped by 7 bases and J by 8 bases; unmatched bases: 16. Germline V gives CDR1 LNHDA, CDR2 SQIVND (reference sequence). In nucleotides, the CDR3 is TGTGCCAGTACCCCGGACAGGAGAAATATAGGGGGCTACACCTTC. Amino acid sequence: CASTPDRRNIGGYTF.

The chain uses TRBV4-3 and TRBJ1-1, with TRBD1 identical over 7 bases. J lost 8 bases, V lost 2 bases, and 11 bases had no gene match. This CDR3 contains 15 residues. Germline-derived CDR1 and CDR2 are LGHNA and YSLEER. CDR3 sequence (DNA): TGCGCCAGCAGCCAAAACAGACAGGGAGTTCGAGAAGCTTTCTTT. Amino acid sequence: CASSQNRQGVREAFF.

In this sample, this clone turned up once. The CDR3 loop is CATHGGWREGQDEQYF. In nucleotides, the CDR3 is TGTGCCACCCACGGGGGATGGCGGGAGGGCCAAGACGAGCAGTACTTC. The rearrangement links TRBV5-4 to TRBJ2-7, with TRBD2 identical over 9 bases. The CDR3 sequence is 16 residues long. V gave up 9 bases and J gave up 5 bases; unmatched junction bases: 18. Germline-derived CDR1 and CDR2 are SGHNT and YYREEE (reference sequence).

The rearrangement uses TRBV5-4 and TRBJ1-1, with D maybe TRBD1 (6 bases). Trimming took 0 bases from V and 4 from J, leaving 19 bases between them. CDR3 length: 17 residues. Germline V gene data show CDR1 as SGHNT and CDR2 as YYREEE (reference sequence). In DNA form, the CDR3 reads TGTGCCAGCAGCTTGGGGGCCCCCTCAGGGGCAGGCACTGAAGCTTTCTTT. It translates to CASSLGAPSGAGTEAFF.

V usage is TRBV7-2 and J usage is TRBJ2-7; 7 nucleotides agree with TRBD2. Germline loops: CDR1 SGHTA, CDR2 FQGNSA. CDR3 length equals 15 residues. With 1 base clipped from V and 5 bases from J, the junction kept 8 bases outside the gene matches. CDR3 sequence reads: CASSLELAKSHEQYF. As DNA, the CDR3 is TGTGCCAGCAGCTTAGAACTAGCGAAGTCCCACGAGCAGTACTTC.

CDR3 nucleotide sequence: TGTGCCAGCAGTTACGGGACTAGCGGGAACACCGGGGAGCTGTTTTTT. Protein: CASSYGTSGNTGELFF. The chain combines TRBV28 with TRBJ2-2; TRBD2 aligns across 11 bases. The germline V gene has CDR1 MDHEN and CDR2 SYDVKM. The CDR3 is 16 residues long. J was trimmed by 1 base and V by 4 bases; bases with no gene match: 2.